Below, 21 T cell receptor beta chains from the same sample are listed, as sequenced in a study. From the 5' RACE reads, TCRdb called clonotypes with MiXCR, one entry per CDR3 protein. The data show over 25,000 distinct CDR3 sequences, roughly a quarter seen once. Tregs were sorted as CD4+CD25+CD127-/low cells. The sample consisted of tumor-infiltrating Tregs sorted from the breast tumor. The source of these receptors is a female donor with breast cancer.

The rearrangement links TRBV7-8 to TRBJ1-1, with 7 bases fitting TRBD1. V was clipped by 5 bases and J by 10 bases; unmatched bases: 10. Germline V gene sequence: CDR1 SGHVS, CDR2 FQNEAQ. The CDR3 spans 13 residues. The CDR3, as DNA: TGTGCCAGCAGCCCCCGAGACAGGGTCGGAGCTTTCTTT. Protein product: CASSPRDRVGAFF.

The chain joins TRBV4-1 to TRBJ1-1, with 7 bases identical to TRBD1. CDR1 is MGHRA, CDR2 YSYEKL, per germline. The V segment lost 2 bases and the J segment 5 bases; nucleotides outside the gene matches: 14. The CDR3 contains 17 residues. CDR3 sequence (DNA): TGCGCCAGCAGCCAAAACCTTAGACAGGGTAGTAGGACTGAAGCTTTCTTT. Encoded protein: CASSQNLRQGSRTEAFF.

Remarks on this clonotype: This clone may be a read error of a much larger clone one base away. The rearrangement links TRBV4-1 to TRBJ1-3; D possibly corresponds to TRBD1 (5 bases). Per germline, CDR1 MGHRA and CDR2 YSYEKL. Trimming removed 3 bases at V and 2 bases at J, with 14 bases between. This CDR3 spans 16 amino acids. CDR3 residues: CASSQPGRDAGNTIYF. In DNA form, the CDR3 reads TGCGCCAGCAGCCAGCCGGGGCGAGACGCTGGAAACACCATATATTTT.

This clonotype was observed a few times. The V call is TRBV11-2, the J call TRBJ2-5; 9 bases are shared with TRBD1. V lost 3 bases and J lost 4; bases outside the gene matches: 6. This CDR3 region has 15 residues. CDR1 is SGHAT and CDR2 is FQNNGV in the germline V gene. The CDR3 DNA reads TGTGCCAGCAGCTTGGGGGACAGGGACGCAGAGACCCAGTACTTC. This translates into CASSLGDRDAETQYF.

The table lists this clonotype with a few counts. CDR3 bases: TGTGCCAGTACCCTGACGGGTAACACTGAAGCTTTCTTT. This encodes CASTLTGNTEAFF. This chain links TRBV19 with TRBJ1-1; D call uncertain. V lost 7 bases and J 2 bases, leaving 11 bases between the germline ends. CDR1 is LNHDA and CDR2 is SQIVND in the germline V gene (reference sequence). The CDR3 length is 13 residues.

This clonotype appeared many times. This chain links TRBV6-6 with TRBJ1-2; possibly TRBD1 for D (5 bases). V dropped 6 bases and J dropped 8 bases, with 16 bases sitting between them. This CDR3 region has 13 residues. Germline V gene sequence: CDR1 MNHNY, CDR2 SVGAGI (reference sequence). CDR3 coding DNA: TGTGCCAGCAGAGTAGGGGACCCCGGAGGCTACACCTTC. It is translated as CASRVGDPGGYTF.

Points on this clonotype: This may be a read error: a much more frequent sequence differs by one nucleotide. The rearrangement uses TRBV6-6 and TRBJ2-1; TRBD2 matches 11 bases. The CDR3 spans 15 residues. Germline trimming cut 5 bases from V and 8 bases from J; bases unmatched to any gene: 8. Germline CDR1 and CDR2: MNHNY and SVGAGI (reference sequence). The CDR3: CASSTLAGELHEQFF. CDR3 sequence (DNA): TGTGCCAGCAGTACACTAGCGGGAGAGCTCCATGAGCAGTTCTTC.

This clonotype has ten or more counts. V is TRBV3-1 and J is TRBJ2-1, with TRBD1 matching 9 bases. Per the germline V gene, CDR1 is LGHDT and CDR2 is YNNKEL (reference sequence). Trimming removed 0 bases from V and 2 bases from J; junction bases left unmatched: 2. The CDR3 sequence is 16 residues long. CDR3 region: CASSQDRQGAYNEQFF. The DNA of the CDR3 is TGTGCCAGCAGCCAAGATCGACAGGGGGCCTACAATGAGCAGTTCTTC.

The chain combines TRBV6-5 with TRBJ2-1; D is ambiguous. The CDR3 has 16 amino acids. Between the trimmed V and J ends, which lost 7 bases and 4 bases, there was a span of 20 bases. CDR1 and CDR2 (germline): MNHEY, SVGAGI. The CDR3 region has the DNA TGTGCCAGCAACGTTGGATCCTCGAGGCCTTACAATGAGCAGTTCTTC. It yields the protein CASNVGSSRPYNEQFF.

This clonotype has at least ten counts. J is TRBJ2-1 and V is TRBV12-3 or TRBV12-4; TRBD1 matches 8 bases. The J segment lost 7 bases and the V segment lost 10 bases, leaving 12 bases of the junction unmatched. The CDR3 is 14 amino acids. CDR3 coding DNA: TGTGCCACCCTTCAGGGGGCAAATGAGAATGAGCAGTTCTTC. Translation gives CATLQGANENEQFF.

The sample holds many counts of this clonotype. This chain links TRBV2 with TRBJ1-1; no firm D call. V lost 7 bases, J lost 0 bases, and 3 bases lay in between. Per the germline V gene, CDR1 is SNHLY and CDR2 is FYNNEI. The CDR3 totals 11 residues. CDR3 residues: CASTMNTEAFF. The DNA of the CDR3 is TGTGCCAGCACCATGAACACTGAAGCTTTCTTT.

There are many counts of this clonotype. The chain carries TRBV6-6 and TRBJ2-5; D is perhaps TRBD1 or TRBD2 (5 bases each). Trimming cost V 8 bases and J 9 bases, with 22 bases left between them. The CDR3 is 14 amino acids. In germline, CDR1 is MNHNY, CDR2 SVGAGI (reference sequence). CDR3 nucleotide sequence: TGTGCCAGCGGGAGAAAGGGACGGCCGGAGGCCCAGTACTTC. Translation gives CASGRKGRPEAQYF.

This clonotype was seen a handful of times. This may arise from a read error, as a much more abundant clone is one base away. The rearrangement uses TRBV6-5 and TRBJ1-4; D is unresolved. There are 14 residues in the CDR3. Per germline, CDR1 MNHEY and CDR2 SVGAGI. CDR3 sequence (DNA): TGTGCCAGCAGTTACTCCCGGACGAATGAAAGACTGTTTTTT. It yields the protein CASSYSRTNERLFF.

The CDR3: CASSVLAEQYF. In DNA, the CDR3 is TGTGCCAGCAGTGTTCTTGCCGAGCAGTACTTC. J is TRBJ2-7 and V is TRBV25-1; no clear D gene. Germline CDR1 reads MGHDK; CDR2 reads SYGVNS. The CDR3 totals 11 residues. The ends were cut back, 4 bases at V and 6 bases at J, with 7 bases in the middle.

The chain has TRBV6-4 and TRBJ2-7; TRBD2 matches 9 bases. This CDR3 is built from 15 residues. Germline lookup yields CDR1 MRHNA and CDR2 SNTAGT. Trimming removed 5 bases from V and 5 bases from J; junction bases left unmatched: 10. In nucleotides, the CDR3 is TGTGCCAGCAGTCCCGGGAGCGGGAGGATCGACGAGCAGTACTTC. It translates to CASSPGSGRIDEQYF.

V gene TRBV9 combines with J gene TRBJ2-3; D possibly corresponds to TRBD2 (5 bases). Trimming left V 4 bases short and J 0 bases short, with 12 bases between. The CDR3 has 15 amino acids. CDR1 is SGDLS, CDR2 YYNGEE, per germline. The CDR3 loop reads CASSPTRGSTDTQYF. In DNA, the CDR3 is TGTGCCAGCAGCCCAACTAGAGGTAGCACAGATACGCAGTATTTT.

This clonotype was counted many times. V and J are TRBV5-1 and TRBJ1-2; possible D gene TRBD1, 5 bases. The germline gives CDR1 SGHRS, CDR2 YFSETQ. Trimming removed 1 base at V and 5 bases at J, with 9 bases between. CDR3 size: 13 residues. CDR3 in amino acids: CASSLTGDYGYTF. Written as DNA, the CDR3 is TGCGCCAGCAGCTTGACAGGAGATTATGGCTACACCTTC.

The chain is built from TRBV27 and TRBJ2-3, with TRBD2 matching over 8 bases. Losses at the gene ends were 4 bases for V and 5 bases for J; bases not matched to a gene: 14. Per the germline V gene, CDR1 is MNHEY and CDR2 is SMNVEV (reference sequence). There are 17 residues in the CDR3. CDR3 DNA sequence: TGTGCCAGCAGTTCCGCGCCAGCGGGAGAGTTAGGAGATACGCAGTATTTT. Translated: CASSSAPAGELGDTQYF.

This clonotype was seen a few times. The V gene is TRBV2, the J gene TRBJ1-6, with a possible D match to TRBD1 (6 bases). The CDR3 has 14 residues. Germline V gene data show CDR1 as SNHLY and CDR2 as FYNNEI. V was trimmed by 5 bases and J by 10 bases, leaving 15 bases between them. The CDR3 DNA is TGTGCCAGCAGTATCGAGGGGGACCTGTCACCCCTCCACTTT. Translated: CASSIEGDLSPLHF.

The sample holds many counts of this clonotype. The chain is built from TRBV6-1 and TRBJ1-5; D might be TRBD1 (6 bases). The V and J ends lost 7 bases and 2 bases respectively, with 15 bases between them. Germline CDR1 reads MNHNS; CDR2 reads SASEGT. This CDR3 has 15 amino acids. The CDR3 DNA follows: TGTGCCAGCATGGGCGGGACACTAGGCAATCAGCCCCAGCATTTT. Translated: CASMGGTLGNQPQHF.

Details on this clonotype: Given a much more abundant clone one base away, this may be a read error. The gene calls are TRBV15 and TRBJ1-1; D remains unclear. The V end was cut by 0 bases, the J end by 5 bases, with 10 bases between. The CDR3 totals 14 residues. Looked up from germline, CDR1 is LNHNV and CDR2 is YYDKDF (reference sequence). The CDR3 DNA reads TGTGCCACCAGCAGAGAATTTGGAAGGACTGAAGCTTTCTTT. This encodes CATSREFGRTEAFF. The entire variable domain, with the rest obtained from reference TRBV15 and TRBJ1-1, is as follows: DAMVIQNPRYQVTQFGKPVTLSCSQTLNHNVMYWYQQKSSQAPKLLFHYYDKDFNNEADTPDNFQSRRPNTSFCFLDIRSPGLGDTAMYLCATSREFGRTEAFFGQGTRLTVV.